The present T cell receptor (beta chain) was sequenced within a study of blood T cells in healthy people across ages. It was with a sample-barcoded 5' primer and a J-beta primer mix that a second PCR of roughly 7 to 12 cycles was run. TCRdb used MiXCR to reprocess the 5' RACE reads, holding one entry per CDR3 protein. The sample yields about 580,000 distinct CDR3 sequences, roughly 43% seen once. CDR1 and CDR2 (germline): ENHRY, SYGVKD. This CDR3 is 12 amino acids long. The V gene lost 0 bases and the J gene lost 11 bases, with 10 bases spanning the gap. The genes are TRBV10-3 and TRBJ2-5; D is unclear. The sequencing input was blood. This receptor was obtained from a man of 80 years or more in good health. CDR3 region: CAISESTALQYF. CDR3 nucleotides: TGTGCCATCAGTGAGTCGACGGCTCTTCAGTACTTC.